Detailed here is one T cell receptor beta chain. This clone showed up just once. Its antigen specificity is not known. Per-base qualities were not stored, and no clone one base away is much larger. TCRbeta CDR3 regions were amplified from genomic DNA using the immunoSEQ Assay, a bias-controlled multiplex PCR. On the study's bioinformatics: The number of nucleated cells in each sample was estimated from the amplification of reference gene primers within the assay. To quantify the absolute abundance of each unique TCRbeta CDR3 rearrangement, sequence reads were collapsed and filtered. For each sample, productive Simpson clonality was calculated as the square root of Simpson's diversity index over productive rearrangements. TCRdb stores this immuneACCESS table with in-frame sequences only. Part of the clones is absent; in the studies checked, under half of the shortfall reflects unresolved V genes, and no reason is known for the rest. D and trimming were read from the DNA, whereas the V and J calls and clone size are those reported in that table. The sample has 55,000 to 65,000 clones on record, approximately 89% of them singletons. Approximately 14% of the sample lies in the top ten.

In the germline V gene (reference sequence), CDR1 corresponds to LGHDT and CDR2 to YNNKEL. The CDR3 runs 17 amino acids, cysteine and phenylalanine included. Only the CDR3 portion is preserved as DNA: 51 bases, with reading frame beginning at the first base. V is trimmed back by 4 bases and J by 5 bases, and the junction contains 9 bases that no gene match accounts for. This specimen comes from a study of blood T cell repertoires in COVID-19 (dated by TCRdb to 2018 to 2020). The study in broad terms: The collaborator samples originated in the United States, Italy and Spain and spanned the acute and convalescent phases of COVID-19. The prospective study material was composed of cDNA or gDNA derived from T cells, B-cell-depleted T cells, or PBMCs. The dataset comprised deeply sampled blood TCRbeta repertoires from subjects exposed to, actively infected with, or recovered from COVID-19. The repertoires were released in a freely available public database meant as a resource for research on the immune response to SARS-CoV-2. The samples were drawn from the first 160 participants of the ongoing ImmuneRACE study and from 1,254 subjects provided by 6 global collaborators. Nearly every sample came with metadata listing a de-identified subject ID, COVID-19 status, age in years and sex. Where available, HLA class I and class II types were taken from metadata supplied by the sample provider and were not determined by assay-based typing.

Whole blood was collected in K2EDTA tubes by collaborating institutions according to the institutions' own protocols. For TCRbeta analysis, collaborators shipped samples in one of three forms: frozen whole blood, isolated PBMCs, or DNA extracted from either of those sample types. Overall study outcomes, separate from this receptor: How much clinical and demographic metadata was included differed by source and by participant, and the metadata was provided uncurated.

The chain was built from TRBV3-1 (or the pseudogene TRBV3-2) and TRBJ2-1; TRBD2 lines up with 12 middle nucleotides. This sequence was found in a woman aged 60 to 75 with active COVID-19. Sequenced sample: peripheral blood. The CDR3 region has the sequence CASSPGHLAGGNNEQFF. The sequenced DNA is TGTGCCAGCAGCCCCGGTCACCTAGCGGGGGGGAACAATGAGCAGTTCTTC.